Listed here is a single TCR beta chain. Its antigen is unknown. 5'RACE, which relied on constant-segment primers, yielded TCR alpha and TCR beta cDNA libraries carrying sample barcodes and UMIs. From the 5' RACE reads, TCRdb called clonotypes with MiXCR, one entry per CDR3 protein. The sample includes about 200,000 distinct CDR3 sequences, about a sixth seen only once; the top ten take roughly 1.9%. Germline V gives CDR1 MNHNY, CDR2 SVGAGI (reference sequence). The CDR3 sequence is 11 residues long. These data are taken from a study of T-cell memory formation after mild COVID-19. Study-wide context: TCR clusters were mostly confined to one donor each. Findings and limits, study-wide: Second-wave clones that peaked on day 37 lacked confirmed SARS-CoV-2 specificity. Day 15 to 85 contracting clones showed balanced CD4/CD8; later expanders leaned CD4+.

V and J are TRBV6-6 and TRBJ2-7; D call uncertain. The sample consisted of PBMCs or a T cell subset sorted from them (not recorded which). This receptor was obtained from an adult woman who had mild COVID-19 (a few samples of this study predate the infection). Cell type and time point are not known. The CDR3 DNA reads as TGTGCTTCAGGCGACGGCTACGAGCAGTACTTC. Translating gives CASGDGYEQYF.